Listed below are T cell receptor beta chains from one sample, sequenced in a study of blood T cell repertoires in COVID-19. Clones were read by immunoSEQ multiplex PCR, and TCRdb kept only the in-frame ones, dropping some. The top ten hold approximately 5% of the sample, which has approximately 400,000 clones, about four fifths seen once. The specimen was PBMCs or T cells enriched from blood (not recorded which). The receptors shown here come from a woman aged 45 to 65 who had recovered from COVID-19. Both conserved end residues are part of each CDR3. The order of the fields is CDR3 protein, V gene, D gene, clone size. D genes are given only for firm matches. The size of a clone is reported for some rows only, either as once, few or many, or as a class for expanded clones.

CASSQVTSGRGTDTQYF | TRBV4-1 | TRBD2 | .
CASSLFGQGASGNTIYF | TRBV5-6 | TRBD1 | medium-sized
CASSQGSTNEKLFF | TRBV5-4 | . | .
CASSLARTGEAFF | TRBV6-2/TRBV6-3 | TRBD1 | .
CASSSPLAGDLYEQYF | TRBV6-5 | TRBD2 | .
CASSLVGGSYNEQFF | TRBV5-4 | . | .
CASSSGERKAFF | TRBV6-5 | . | .
CASSLVGVTTEAFF | TRBV5-1 | . | .
CASEPTYGYTF | TRBV11-1 | . | .
CASIGDSQETQYF | TRBV5-1 | TRBD1 | .